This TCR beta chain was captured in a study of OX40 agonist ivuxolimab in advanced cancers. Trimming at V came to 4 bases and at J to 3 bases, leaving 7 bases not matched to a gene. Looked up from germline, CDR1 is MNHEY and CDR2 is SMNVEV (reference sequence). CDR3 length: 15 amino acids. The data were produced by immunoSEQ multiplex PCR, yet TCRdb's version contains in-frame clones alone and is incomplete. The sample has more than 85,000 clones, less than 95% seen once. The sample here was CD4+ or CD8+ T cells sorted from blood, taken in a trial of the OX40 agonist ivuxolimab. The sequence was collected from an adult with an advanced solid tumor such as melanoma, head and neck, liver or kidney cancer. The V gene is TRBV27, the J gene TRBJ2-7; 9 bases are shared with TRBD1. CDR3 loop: CASSSPGQGIYEQYF. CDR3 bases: TGTGCCAGCAGTTCCCCGGGACAGGGTATCTACGAGCAGTACTTC.